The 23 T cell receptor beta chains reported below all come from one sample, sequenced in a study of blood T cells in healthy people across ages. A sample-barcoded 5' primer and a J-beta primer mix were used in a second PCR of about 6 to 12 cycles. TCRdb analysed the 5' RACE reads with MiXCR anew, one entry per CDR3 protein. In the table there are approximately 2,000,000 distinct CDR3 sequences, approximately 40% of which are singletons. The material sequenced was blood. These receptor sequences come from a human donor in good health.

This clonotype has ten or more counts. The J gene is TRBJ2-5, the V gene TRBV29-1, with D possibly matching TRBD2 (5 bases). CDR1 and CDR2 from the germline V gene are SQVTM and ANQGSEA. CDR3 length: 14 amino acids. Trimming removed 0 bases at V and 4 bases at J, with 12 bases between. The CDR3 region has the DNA TGCAGCGTTGAAGATCACGGGGTTTTAGAGACCCAGTACTTC. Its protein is CSVEDHGVLETQYF.

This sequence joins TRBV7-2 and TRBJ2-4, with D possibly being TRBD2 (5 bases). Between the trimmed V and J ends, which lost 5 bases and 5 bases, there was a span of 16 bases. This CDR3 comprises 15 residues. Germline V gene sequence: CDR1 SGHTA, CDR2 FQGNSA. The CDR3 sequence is CASSRVGGPQNIQYF. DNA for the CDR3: TGTGCCAGCAGCCGAGTAGGAGGCCCCCAAAACATTCAGTACTTC. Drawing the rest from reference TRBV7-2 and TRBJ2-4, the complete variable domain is GAGVSQSPSNKVTEKGKDVELRCDPISGHTALYWYRQSLGQGLEFLIYFQGNSAPDKSGLPSDRFSAERTGGSVSTLTIQRTQQEDSAVYLCASSRVGGPQNIQYFGAGTRLSVL.

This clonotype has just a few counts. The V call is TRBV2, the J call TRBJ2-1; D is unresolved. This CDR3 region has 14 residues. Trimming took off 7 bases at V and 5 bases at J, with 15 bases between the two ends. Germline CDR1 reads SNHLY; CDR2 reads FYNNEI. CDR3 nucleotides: TGTGCCAGCATTTTCTTCGAGGAGCACAATGAGCAGTTCTTC. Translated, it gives CASIFFEEHNEQFF.

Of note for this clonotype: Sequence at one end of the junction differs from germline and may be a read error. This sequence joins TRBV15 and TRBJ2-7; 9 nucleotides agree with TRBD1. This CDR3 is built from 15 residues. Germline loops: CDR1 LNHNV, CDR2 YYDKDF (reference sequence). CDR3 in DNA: TGTGCCGCCAGCAGAGGGACGGGACAGGGAGGTGAGCAGTACTTC. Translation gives CAASRGTGQGGEQYF.

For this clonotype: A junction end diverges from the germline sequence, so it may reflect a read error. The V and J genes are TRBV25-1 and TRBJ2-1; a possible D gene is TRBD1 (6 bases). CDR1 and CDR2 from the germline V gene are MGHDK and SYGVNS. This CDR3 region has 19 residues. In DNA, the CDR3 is TGTGCCAGCAGTGAATATGGGGCCGGCACAGGGTTTAACTACAAGGAGCAGTTCTTC. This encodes CASSEYGAGTGFNYKEQFF.

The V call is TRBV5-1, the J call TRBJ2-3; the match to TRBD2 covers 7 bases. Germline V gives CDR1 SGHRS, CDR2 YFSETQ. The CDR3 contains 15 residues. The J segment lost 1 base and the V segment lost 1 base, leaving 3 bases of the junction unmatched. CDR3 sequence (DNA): TGCGCCAGCAGCTTGCCGGGAGGACGCACAGATACGCAGTATTTT. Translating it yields CASSLPGGRTDTQYF. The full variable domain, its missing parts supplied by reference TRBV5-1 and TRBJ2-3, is KAGVTQTPRYLIKTRGQQVTLSCSPISGHRSVSWYQQTPGQGLQFLFEYFSETQRNKGNFPGRFSGRQFSNSRSEMNVSTLELGDSALYLCASSLPGGRTDTQYFGPGTRLTVL.

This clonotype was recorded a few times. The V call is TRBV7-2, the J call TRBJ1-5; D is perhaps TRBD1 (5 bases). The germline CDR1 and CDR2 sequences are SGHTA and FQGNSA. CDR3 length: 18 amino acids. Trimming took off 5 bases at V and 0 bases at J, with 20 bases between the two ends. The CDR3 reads CASSGPRGGGYSNQPQHF. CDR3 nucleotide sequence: TGTGCCAGCAGCGGGCCTAGGGGAGGCGGATATAGCAATCAGCCCCAGCATTTT.

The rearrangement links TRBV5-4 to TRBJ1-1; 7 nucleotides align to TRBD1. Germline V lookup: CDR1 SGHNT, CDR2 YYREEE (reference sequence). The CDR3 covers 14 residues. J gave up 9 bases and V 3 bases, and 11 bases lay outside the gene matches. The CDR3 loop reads CASSSLQQGTKAFF. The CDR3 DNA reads TGTGCCAGCAGCTCCCTTCAACAGGGGACAAAAGCTTTCTTT.

CDR3 DNA sequence: TGTGCCAGCAGCGTAGCCTTGGGACCTCCGGGGGATACGCAGTATTTT. Protein product: CASSVALGPPGDTQYF. The V call is TRBV9, the J call TRBJ2-3; the D gene could be TRBD1 or TRBD2 (5 bases each). CDR3 length: 16 amino acids. The germline V gene has CDR1 SGDLS and CDR2 YYNGEE. V was pared by 0 bases and J by 6 bases, with 17 bases between.

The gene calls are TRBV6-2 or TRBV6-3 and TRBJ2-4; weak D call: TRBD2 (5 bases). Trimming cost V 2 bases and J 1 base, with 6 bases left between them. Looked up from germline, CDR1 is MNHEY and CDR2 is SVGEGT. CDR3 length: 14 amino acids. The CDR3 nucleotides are TGTGCCAGCAGTTACGGGGAGGCCAAAAACATTCAGTACTTC. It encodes CASSYGEAKNIQYF.

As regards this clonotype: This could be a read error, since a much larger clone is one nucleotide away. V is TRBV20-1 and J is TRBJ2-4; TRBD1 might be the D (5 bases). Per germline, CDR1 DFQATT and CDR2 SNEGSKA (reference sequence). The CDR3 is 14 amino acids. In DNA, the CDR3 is TGCGGTGCTAACAGACAGATAGCCAAAAACATTCAGTACTTC. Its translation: CGANRQIAKNIQYF.

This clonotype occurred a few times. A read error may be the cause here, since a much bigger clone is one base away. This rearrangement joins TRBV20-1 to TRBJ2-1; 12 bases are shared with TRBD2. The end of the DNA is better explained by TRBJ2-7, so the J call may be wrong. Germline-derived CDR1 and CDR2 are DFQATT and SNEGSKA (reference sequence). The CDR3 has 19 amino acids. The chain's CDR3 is CSARDLGTSGRPSYNEQYF. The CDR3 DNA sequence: TGCAGTGCTAGAGATCTCGGGACTAGCGGGCGACCTTCCTACAATGAGCAGTACTTC.

The DNA of the CDR3 is TGTGCCAGCTCACCGGGACAGGGTTTGTCCCATGGTCAGCCCCAGCATTTT. Translating gives CASSPGQGLSHGQPQHF. The gene calls are TRBV18 and TRBJ1-5; 9 bases line up with TRBD1. The CDR3 length is 17 residues. Germline loops: CDR1 KGHSH, CDR2 LQKENI. Trimming at V came to 3 bases and at J to 6 bases, leaving 12 bases not matched to a gene.

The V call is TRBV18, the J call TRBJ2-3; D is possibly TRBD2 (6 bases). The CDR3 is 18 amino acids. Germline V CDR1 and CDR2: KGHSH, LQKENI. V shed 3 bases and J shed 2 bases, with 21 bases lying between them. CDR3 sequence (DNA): TGTGCCAGCTCACCTACCCAGAGTGCGCGGGGTGTCACAGATACGCAGTATTTT. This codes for CASSPTQSARGVTDTQYF. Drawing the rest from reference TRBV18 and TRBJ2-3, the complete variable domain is NAGVMQNPRHLVRRRGQEARLRCSPMKGHSHVYWYRQLPEEGLKFMVYLQKENIIDESGMPKERFSAEFPKEGPSILRIQQVVRGDSAAYFCASSPTQSARGVTDTQYFGPGTRLTVL.

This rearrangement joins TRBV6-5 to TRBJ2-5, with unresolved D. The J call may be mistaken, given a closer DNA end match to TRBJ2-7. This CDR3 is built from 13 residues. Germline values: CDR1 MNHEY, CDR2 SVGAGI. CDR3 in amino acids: CASSYRLHYEQYF. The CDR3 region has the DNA TGTGCCAGCAGTTACCGGCTCCACTACGAGCAGTACTTC.

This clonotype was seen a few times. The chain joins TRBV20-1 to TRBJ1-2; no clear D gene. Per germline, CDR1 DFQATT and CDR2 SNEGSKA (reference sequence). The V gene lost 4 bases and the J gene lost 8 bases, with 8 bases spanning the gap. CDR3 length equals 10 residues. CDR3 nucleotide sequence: TGCAGTGCTATCCGATCGGGCTACACCTTC. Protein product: CSAIRSGYTF.

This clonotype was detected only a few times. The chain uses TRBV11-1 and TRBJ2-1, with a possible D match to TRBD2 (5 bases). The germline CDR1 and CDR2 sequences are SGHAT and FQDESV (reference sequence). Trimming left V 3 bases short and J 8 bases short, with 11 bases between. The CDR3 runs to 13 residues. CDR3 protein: CASSFESRDEQFF. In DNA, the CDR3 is TGTGCCAGCAGCTTTGAGTCGAGGGATGAGCAGTTCTTC.

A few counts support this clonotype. The CDR3 loop is CASALNSGSNNEQFF. Here the CDR3 DNA reads TGTGCCTCCGCTTTAAACTCAGGGAGTAACAATGAGCAGTTCTTC. This rearrangement joins TRBV10-3 to TRBJ2-1; possibly TRBD1 or TRBD2 for D (5 bases each). The CDR3 spans 15 residues. The V gene's germline CDR1 is ENHRY and CDR2 SYGVKD. The V end was cut by 11 bases, the J end by 5 bases, with 22 bases between.

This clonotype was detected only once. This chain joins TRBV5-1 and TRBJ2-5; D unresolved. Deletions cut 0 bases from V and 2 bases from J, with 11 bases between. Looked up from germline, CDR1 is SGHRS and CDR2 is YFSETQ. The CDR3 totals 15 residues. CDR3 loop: CASSLDRQTQETQYF. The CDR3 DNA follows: TGCGCCAGCAGCTTGGACCGGCAGACACAAGAGACCCAGTACTTC.

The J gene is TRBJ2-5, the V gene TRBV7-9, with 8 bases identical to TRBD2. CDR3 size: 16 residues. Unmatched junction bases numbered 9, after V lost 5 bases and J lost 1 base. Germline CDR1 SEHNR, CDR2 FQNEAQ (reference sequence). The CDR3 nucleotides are TGTGCCAGCAGCGATATAGCGGGGAGGACCCAAGAGACCCAGTACTTC. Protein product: CASSDIAGRTQETQYF.

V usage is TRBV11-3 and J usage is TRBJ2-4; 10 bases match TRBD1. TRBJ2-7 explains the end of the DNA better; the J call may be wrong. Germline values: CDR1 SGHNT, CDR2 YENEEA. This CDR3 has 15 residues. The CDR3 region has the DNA TGTGCCAGCAGCCAGATCAGGGGACAGGGGAACGAGCAGTACTTC. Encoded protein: CASSQIRGQGNEQYF.

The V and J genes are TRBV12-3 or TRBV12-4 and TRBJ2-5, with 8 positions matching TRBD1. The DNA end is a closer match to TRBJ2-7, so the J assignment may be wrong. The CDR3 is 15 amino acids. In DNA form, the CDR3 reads TGTGCCAGCAGTTTTTATGCAGGGGGCATCTACGAGCAGTACTTC. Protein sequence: CASSFYAGGIYEQYF.

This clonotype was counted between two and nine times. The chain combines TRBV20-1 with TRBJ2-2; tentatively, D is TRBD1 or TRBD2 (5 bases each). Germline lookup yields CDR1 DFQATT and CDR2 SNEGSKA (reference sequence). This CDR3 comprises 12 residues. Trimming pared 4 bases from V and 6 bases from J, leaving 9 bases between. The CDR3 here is CSANRGAGELFF. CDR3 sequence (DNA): TGCAGTGCTAATAGGGGAGCCGGGGAGCTGTTTTTT.